The 17 T cell receptor beta chains reported below all come from one sample, sequenced in a study of PD-L1 blockade in urothelial cancer. Time point of the sample: peripheral blood 6 weeks after treatment start. TCRdb's copy holds only in-frame clones and misses some; the assay was immunoSEQ multiplex PCR. The sample lists 75,000 to 95,000 clones, about 91% occurring once. This sample comprised PBMCs, obtained around atezolizumab (anti-PD-L1) treatment. The receptors were sampled from a woman of 80 years or more with urothelial cancer.

This chain connects TRBV9 to TRBJ1-1, with a possible D match to TRBD1 (6 bases). There are 15 residues in the CDR3. CDR1 and CDR2 (germline): SGDLS, YYNGEE. V was trimmed by 1 base and J by 5 bases, leaving 15 bases between them. CDR3 nucleotides: TGTGCCAGCAGCGTATCGGACAGTTGGGGAACTGAAGCTTTCTTT. It encodes CASSVSDSWGTEAFF.

The chain carries TRBV19 and TRBJ1-2, with a weak D call TRBD1 (6 bases). In germline, CDR1 is LNHDA, CDR2 SQIVND (reference sequence). V dropped 9 bases and J dropped 1 base, with 9 bases sitting between them. This CDR3 region has 12 residues. The CDR3 sequence is CASSGDNYGYTF. The CDR3 nucleotides read TGTGCCAGCTCAGGGGATAACTATGGCTACACCTTC.

This chain uses TRBV27 with TRBJ2-7, with D possibly being TRBD2 (6 bases). Trimming shortened V by 6 bases and J by 4 bases, and 19 bases separated the two germline ends. The CDR3 extends over 15 amino acids. In germline, CDR1 is MNHEY, CDR2 SMNVEV (reference sequence). The CDR3 here is CASSTGGDGGYEQYF. CDR3 coding DNA: TGTGCCAGCAGCACAGGTGGGGACGGGGGATACGAGCAGTACTTC.

The chain combines TRBV11-2 with TRBJ2-5; TRBD2 matches at 8 bases. The CDR3 length is 15 residues. Germline lookup yields CDR1 SGHAT and CDR2 FQNNGV. V shed 4 bases, J shed 4 bases, and the junction held 8 bases outside the gene matches. The CDR3 coding sequence is TGTGCCAGCAGCTCGGGAGGGAGTGGGAGAGAGACCCAGTACTTC. This translates into CASSSGGSGRETQYF.

The rearrangement links TRBV10-1 to TRBJ1-1; a weak D match, TRBD1 (5 bases). The ends were cut back, 5 bases at V and 5 bases at J, with 12 bases in the middle. Germline-derived CDR1 and CDR2 are WNHNN and SYGVQD (reference sequence). The CDR3 spans 13 residues. The CDR3 loop reads CASSTGGRTEAFF. In nucleotides, the CDR3 is TGCGCCAGCAGTACAGGCGGGAGGACTGAAGCTTTCTTT.

J is TRBJ2-3 and V is TRBV18; TRBD2 is a possible D gene (6 bases). In germline, CDR1 is KGHSH, CDR2 LQKENI. This CDR3 contains 16 residues. Trimming stripped 3 bases from V and 2 bases from J, with 15 bases between. This chain's CDR3 is CASSPLARTTTDTQYF. The CDR3 DNA follows: TGTGCCAGCTCACCGCTAGCGCGAACCACCACAGATACGCAGTATTTT.

This clone was detected only once. The chain links TRBV28 to TRBJ1-1; D gene ambiguous. Trimming shortened V by 2 bases and J by 1 base, and 8 bases separated the two germline ends. Germline CDR1 reads MDHEN; CDR2 reads SYDVKM. The CDR3 totals 14 residues. CDR3 sequence: CASSLVSRNTEAFF. CDR3 DNA: TGTGCCAGCAGTTTAGTATCCAGGAACACTGAAGCTTTCTTT. The variable domain in full, completed from reference TRBV28 and TRBJ1-1, reads DVKVTQSSRYLVKRTGEKVFLECVQDMDHENMFWYRQDPGLGLRLIYFSYDVKMKEKGDIPEGYSVSREKKERFSLILESASTNQTSMYLCASSLVSRNTEAFFGQGTRLTVV.

The V gene is TRBV28, the J gene TRBJ2-5, with unresolved D. Trimming stripped 8 bases from V and 2 bases from J, with 9 bases between. The germline gives CDR1 MDHEN, CDR2 SYDVKM. This CDR3 comprises 12 residues. DNA for the CDR3: TGTGCCAGCGGTCTACTTCAAGAGACCCAGTACTTC. This gives the protein CASGLLQETQYF. Together with reference TRBV28 and TRBJ2-5, the CDR3 gives the full variable domain: DVKVTQSSRYLVKRTGEKVFLECVQDMDHENMFWYRQDPGLGLRLIYFSYDVKMKEKGDIPEGYSVSREKKERFSLILESASTNQTSMYLCASGLLQETQYFGPGTRLLVL.

This clone was seen only once. The chain links TRBV5-1 to TRBJ2-1; the match to TRBD2 covers 9 bases. Trimming took 4 bases from V and 11 from J; bases not matched to a gene: 10. The CDR3 consists of 14 residues. In germline, CDR1 is SGHRS, CDR2 YFSETQ. The CDR3 protein is CASSTGLALFKQFF. The CDR3 nucleotides are TGCGCCAGCAGCACGGGACTAGCCCTTTTTAAGCAGTTCTTC.

This clone was counted between two and nine times. This chain joins TRBV18 and TRBJ1-1; D unclear. Trimming shortened V by 2 bases and J by 3 bases, and 13 bases separated the two germline ends. The CDR3 totals 15 residues. The germline V gene encodes CDR1 KGHSH and CDR2 LQKENI. The CDR3 loop reads CASSPAPGGDTEAFF. CDR3 DNA: TGTGCCAGCTCACCAGCACCCGGCGGTGACACTGAAGCTTTCTTT.

This clone was seen just once. This rearrangement joins TRBV9 to TRBJ2-1; 11 positions agree with TRBD2. Germline CDR1 reads SGDLS; CDR2 reads YYNGEE. This CDR3 comprises 15 residues. The V gene end was trimmed by 1 base and the J gene end by 5 bases; junction bases not matched to a gene: 2. CDR3 protein: CASSVYSGRDNEQFF. The CDR3 bases are TGTGCCAGCAGCGTATATAGCGGGAGGGACAATGAGCAGTTCTTC. The full variable domain, rest sourced from reference TRBV9 and TRBJ2-1, is DSGVTQTPKHLITATGQRVTLRCSPRSGDLSVYWYQQSLDQGLQFLIQYYNGEERAKGNILERFSAQQFPDLHSELNLSSLELGDSALYFCASSVYSGRDNEQFFGPGTRLTVL.

This sequence joins TRBV6-5 and TRBJ1-2; 11 nucleotides agree with TRBD1. The CDR3 sequence is 13 residues long. J gave up 7 bases and V 7 bases, and 5 bases lay outside the gene matches. CDR1 is MNHEY, CDR2 SVGAGI, per germline. The CDR3 region is CASTGTGGSGYTF. In DNA form, the CDR3 reads TGTGCCAGCACCGGGACAGGGGGAAGTGGCTACACCTTC.

This clone counts as medium-sized. The V call is TRBV2, the J call TRBJ2-5, with a possible D match to TRBD2 (6 bases). The germline CDR1 and CDR2 sequences are SNHLY and FYNNEI. Trimming took off 5 bases at V and 5 bases at J, with 12 bases between the two ends. The CDR3 runs to 13 residues. The CDR3 is CASSIARGETQYF. The CDR3 DNA sequence: TGTGCCAGCAGTATCGCCCGGGGGGAGACCCAGTACTTC.

The V and J genes are TRBV5-4 and TRBJ2-1; D possibly corresponds to TRBD2 (7 bases). The CDR3 extends over 18 amino acids. V lost 3 bases to trimming and J lost 6 bases, with 25 bases between them. Germline V gene sequence: CDR1 SGHNT, CDR2 YYREEE (reference sequence). This CDR3 is CASSSGLGYTRGPNEQFF. The CDR3 region has the DNA TGTGCCAGCAGCTCTGGACTAGGGTATACCAGGGGACCCAATGAGCAGTTCTTC.

The CDR3 bases are TGTGCCAGTAGATCGACAGACAACTATGGCTACACCTTC. This encodes CASRSTDNYGYTF. V and J are TRBV19 and TRBJ1-2; D might be TRBD1 (5 bases). Trimming cost V 6 bases and J 2 bases, with 10 bases left between them. The CDR3 is made up of 13 amino acids. The V gene's germline CDR1 is LNHDA and CDR2 SQIVND (reference sequence).

The V gene is TRBV9, the J gene TRBJ1-1; no definite D call. V lost 4 bases to trimming and J lost 0 bases, with 7 bases between them. The CDR3 is 13 amino acids. Germline CDR1 is SGDLS and CDR2 is YYNGEE. CDR3 nucleotides: TGTGCCAGCAGCACTCAGGTGAACACTGAAGCTTTCTTT. Its protein product is CASSTQVNTEAFF. Supplemented by reference TRBV9 and TRBJ1-1, the full variable domain reads DSGVTQTPKHLITATGQRVTLRCSPRSGDLSVYWYQQSLDQGLQFLIQYYNGEERAKGNILERFSAQQFPDLHSELNLSSLELGDSALYFCASSTQVNTEAFFGQGTRLTVV.

The chain combines TRBV18 with TRBJ2-7; a weak D match, TRBD1 (5 bases). The CDR3 is 15 residues long. Germline CDR1 and CDR2: KGHSH and LQKENI. V lost 2 bases to trimming and J lost 0 bases, with 11 bases between them. The CDR3: CASSPSSRDSYEQYF. As DNA, the CDR3 is TGTGCCAGCTCACCATCCTCCAGGGACTCCTACGAGCAGTACTTC.